The rows below give T cell receptor beta chains drawn from one sample of a study of post-analysis software for immune sequencing data. TCRdb processed the PCR reads anew with MiXCR; each CDR3 protein has one entry. This sample carries roughly 600,000 distinct CDR3 sequences, around 40% of them seen once, and the ten largest clones take 1.5% to 2%. Sequencing was carried out using blood. These receptors originate from a girl aged 5-17 years with multiple sclerosis. The CDR3 runs from the conserved cysteine through the conserved F or W. A D gene is named only where the DNA matches it firmly. Where a row states a size, it is once, few, many or the class of an expanded clone; other rows omit it.

cdr3_aa | cdr3_nt | d_call | v_call | cdr3_length | clone_size | j_call
CASSVGGRPGGTYEQYF | TGTGCCAGCAGCGTAGGGGGCAGGCCTGGGGGAACCTACGAGCAGTACTTC | - | TRBV9 | 17 | - | TRBJ2-7
CASSLRDNEQFF | TGCGCCAGCAGCTTAAGGGACAATGAGCAGTTCTTC | - | TRBV5-1 | 12 | many | TRBJ2-1
CASSYSRGSSNTEAFF | TGTGCCAGCAGTTACAGTCGGGGTAGCTCGAACACTGAAGCTTTCTTT | - | TRBV6-5 | 16 | once | TRBJ1-1
CSVEKVSTEAFF | TGCAGCGTTGAGAAAGTGAGCACTGAAGCTTTCTTT | - | TRBV29-1 | 12 | few | TRBJ1-1
CASSHGTLGYEQYF | TGCGCCAGCAGCCACGGCACCTTGGGCTACGAGCAGTACTTC | - | TRBV4-1 | 14 | - | TRBJ2-7
CASSFASGFNQPQHF | TGTGCCAGCAGCTTCGCCTCGGGGTTTAATCAGCCCCAGCATTTT | - | TRBV7-2 | 15 | - | TRBJ1-5
CASSSLPDTQYF | TGTGCCAGCAGCTCCCTCCCAGATACGCAGTATTTT | - | TRBV7-2 | 12 | - | TRBJ2-3
CASTVEGADTQYF | TGCGCCAGCACCGTGGAGGGGGCAGATACGCAGTATTTT | - | TRBV5-1 | 13 | - | TRBJ2-3
CASSFRVGILNTEAFF | TGTGCCAGCAGTTTCAGGGTGGGGATATTGAACACTGAAGCTTTCTTT | - | TRBV12-3/TRBV12-4 | 16 | - | TRBJ1-1
CSVGPGTGLSYEQYF | TGCAGCGTTGGGCCCGGGACAGGGCTCTCCTACGAGCAGTACTTC | TRBD1 | TRBV29-1 | 15 | few | TRBJ2-7
CASSLASLTTGYTF | TGTGCCAGCAGCTTAGCGTCCCTTACTACCGGCTACACCTTC | - | TRBV7-2 | 14 | - | TRBJ1-2
CASSHLRTGELFF | TGTGCCAGCAGCCATCTCCGGACCGGGGAGCTGTTTTTT | - | TRBV3-1 | 13 | many | TRBJ2-2
CASSPQQTDTQYF | TGCGCCAGCAGCCCCCAGCAAACAGATACGCAGTATTTT | - | TRBV5-1 | 13 | - | TRBJ2-3
CASSWTGESDTQYF | TGCGCCAGCAGCTGGACAGGGGAATCAGATACGCAGTATTTT | TRBD1 | TRBV5-1 | 14 | - | TRBJ2-3
CASSVSWDTQYF | TGTGCCAGCAGCGTTAGTTGGGATACGCAGTATTTT | - | TRBV5-4 | 12 | - | TRBJ2-3
CSARGPRDFETDTQYF | TGCAGTGCTAGAGGCCCCCGGGACTTCGAGACAGATACGCAGTATTTT | - | TRBV20-1 | 16 | few | TRBJ2-3
CASSQAQGFREKLFF | TGCGCCAGCAGCCAAGCTCAGGGGTTTAGAGAAAAACTGTTTTTT | - | TRBV4-1 | 15 | - | TRBJ1-4
CASSPLPGANVLTF | TGTGCCAGCAGCCCCCTTCCTGGGGCCAACGTCCTGACTTTC | - | TRBV5-8 | 14 | - | TRBJ2-6
CASSSGQGGTDTQYF | TGTGCCAGCAGTTCGGGACAGGGTGGCACAGATACGCAGTATTTT | TRBD1 | TRBV6-1 | 15 | - | TRBJ2-3
CASSLPGSGAFF | TGTGCCAGCAGTTTACCCGGGAGCGGAGCTTTCTTT | - | TRBV12-3/TRBV12-4 | 12 | - | TRBJ1-1
CSVGSSGANVLTF | TGCAGCGTTGGGAGCTCTGGGGCCAACGTCCTGACTTTC | - | TRBV29-1 | 13 | - | TRBJ2-6
CASSRTTSGPGIYNEQFF | TGTGCCAGCAGCCGCACGACTAGCGGGCCGGGGATTTACAATGAGCAGTTCTTC | TRBD2 | TRBV7-2 | 18 | - | TRBJ2-1
CASSLGQVFYTF | TGTGCCAGCAGCTTGGGACAGGTCTTCTACACCTTC | - | TRBV5-5 | 12 | - | TRBJ1-2
CASSLRSAGGDEQFF | TGTGCCAGCAGCTTAAGGTCGGCAGGGGGCGATGAGCAGTTCTTC | TRBD1 | TRBV11-1 | 15 | - | TRBJ2-1
CSADQTGKNYGYTF | TGCAGTGCTGACCAGACAGGCAAAAACTATGGCTACACCTTC | - | TRBV20-1 | 14 | - | TRBJ1-2
CASSLVQGAEAFF | TGTGCCAGCAGTTTGGTACAGGGGGCTGAAGCTTTCTTT | TRBD1 | TRBV12-3/TRBV12-4 | 13 | few | TRBJ1-1
CASSGTGQKRSYNEQFF | TGTGCCAGCAGTGGGACAGGGCAAAAGAGGTCCTACAATGAGCAGTTCTTC | TRBD1 | TRBV12-3/TRBV12-4 | 17 | - | TRBJ2-1
CASSLAGVGEQFF | TGTGCCAGCAGTCTAGCGGGGGTCGGTGAGCAGTTCTTC | TRBD2 | TRBV6-5 | 13 | - | TRBJ2-1
CASTPSGLPEAFF | TGTGCCAGCACCCCGTCGGGGCTCCCTGAAGCTTTCTTT | - | TRBV7-9 | 13 | - | TRBJ1-1
CASSREGQGNYEQYF | TGTGCCAGCAGCCGAGAAGGACAGGGGAACTACGAGCAGTACTTC | TRBD1 | TRBV5-5 | 15 | - | TRBJ2-7
CASSQVGEYNEQFF | TGCGCCAGCAGCCAAGTGGGGGAGTACAATGAGCAGTTCTTC | - | TRBV4-1 | 14 | - | TRBJ2-1
CASSPSDLSQPQHF | TGTGCCAGCAGCCCCTCCGACTTATCTCAGCCCCAGCATTTT | - | TRBV6-6 | 14 | - | TRBJ1-5
CATSRDKGGLTYTF | TGTGCCACCAGCAGAGACAAGGGGGGACTTACCTACACCTTC | - | TRBV15 | 14 | - | TRBJ1-2
CASSRSEETQYF | TGCGCCAGCAGCCGTTCGGAAGAGACCCAGTACTTC | - | TRBV5-1 | 12 | - | TRBJ2-5
CASSLGGTSSEQYF | TGCGCCAGCAGCTTGGGAGGGACTAGTAGCGAGCAGTACTTC | TRBD2 | TRBV5-1 | 14 | - | TRBJ2-7
CSAPRGLQMYNEQFF | TGCAGTGCTCCTCGAGGGTTACAAATGTACAATGAGCAGTTCTTC | - | TRBV20-1 | 15 | - | TRBJ2-1
CASSPKAKNIQYF | TGTGCCAGCAGCCCGAAGGCCAAAAACATTCAGTACTTC | - | TRBV7-2 | 13 | - | TRBJ2-4
CASSVGGGYGYTF | TGTGCCAGCAGCGTAGGAGGGGGCTATGGCTACACCTTC | - | TRBV9 | 13 | - | TRBJ1-2
CSVATAYNSPLHF | TGCAGCGTTGCAACTGCCTATAATTCACCCCTCCACTTT | - | TRBV29-1 | 13 | few | TRBJ1-6
CASSEGQGAGGYTF | TGTGCCAGCAGTGAGGGACAGGGGGCTGGCGGCTACACCTTC | TRBD1 | TRBV6-4 | 14 | - | TRBJ1-2
CASRSTAGVGSYNEQFF | TGTGCCAGCAGGTCTACAGCGGGGGTGGGCTCCTACAATGAGCAGTTCTTC | TRBD2 | TRBV7-3 | 17 | few | TRBJ2-1
CSAEGTGEQYF | TGCAGTGCCGAAGGGACGGGGGAGCAGTACTTC | - | TRBV20-1 | 11 | many | TRBJ2-7